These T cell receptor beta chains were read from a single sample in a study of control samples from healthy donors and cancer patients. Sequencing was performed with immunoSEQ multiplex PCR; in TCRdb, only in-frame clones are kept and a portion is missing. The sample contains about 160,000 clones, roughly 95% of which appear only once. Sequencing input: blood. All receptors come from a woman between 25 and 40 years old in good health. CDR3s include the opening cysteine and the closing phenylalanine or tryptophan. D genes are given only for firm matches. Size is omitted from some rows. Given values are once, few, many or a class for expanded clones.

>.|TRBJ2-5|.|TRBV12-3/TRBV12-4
TGTGCCAGCAGCCGTCAAGAGACCCAGTACTTC
CASSRQETQYF
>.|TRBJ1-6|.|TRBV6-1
TGTGCCAGCAGTGAAATGAGGGGGGGATATAATTCACCCCTCCACTTT
CASSEMRGGYNSPLHF
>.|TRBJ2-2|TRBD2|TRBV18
TGTGCCAGCTCACGCCTACTAGCGATGAACACCGGGGAGCTGTTTTTT
CASSRLLAMNTGELFF
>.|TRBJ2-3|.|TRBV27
TGTGCCAGCAGGGAGGGGGGCCAAGATACGCAGTATTTT
CASREGGQDTQYF
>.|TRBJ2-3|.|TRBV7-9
TGTGCCAGCAGCTTAGCGCGTCAGGGAGATACGCAGTATTTT
CASSLARQGDTQYF
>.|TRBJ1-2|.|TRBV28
TGTGCCAGCAGTGTCCGGGGGAGAAACTATGGCTACACCTTC
CASSVRGRNYGYTF
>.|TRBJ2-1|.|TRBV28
TGTGCCAGCAGTCCCCAGGACCATCTGCGCTCCTACAATGAGCAGTTCTTC
CASSPQDHLRSYNEQFF
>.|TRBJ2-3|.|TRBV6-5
TGTGCCAGCAGTTATCCGGGACACACAGATACGCAGTATTTT
CASSYPGHTDTQYF
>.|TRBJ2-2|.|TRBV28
TGTGCCAGCATAGAGGGAACCACCGGGGAGCTGTTTTTT
CASIEGTTGELFF
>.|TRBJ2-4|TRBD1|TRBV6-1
TGTGCCAGCAGTGACAACCGGGGACAGGGGGCGAAGAACATTCAGTACTTC
CASSDNRGQGAKNIQYF
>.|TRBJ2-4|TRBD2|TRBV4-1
TGCGCCAGCAGCCAATCGGCCGGGACTAGCGGGGGGGCCCTAGCCAAAAACATTCAGTACTTC
CASSQSAGTSGGALAKNIQYF
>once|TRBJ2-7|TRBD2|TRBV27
TGTGCCAGCAGTAAACTAGCGGGAGCAATGGAGCAGTACTTC
CASSKLAGAMEQYF
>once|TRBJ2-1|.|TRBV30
TGTGCCTGGAGTGTACAGGGCGGGAGCTCCTACAATGAGCAGTTCTTC
CAWSVQGGSSYNEQFF
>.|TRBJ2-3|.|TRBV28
TGTGCCAGCGCCGATCTAGCTACGAATACTTTT
CASADLATNTF
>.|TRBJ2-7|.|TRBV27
TGTGCCAGCAGTTTAATCCCGGACAGAAGTAACGAGCAGTACTTC
CASSLIPDRSNEQYF
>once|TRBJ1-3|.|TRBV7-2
TGTGCCAGCACAAAGAGAGGGTATGGAAACACCATATATTTT
CASTKRGYGNTIYF
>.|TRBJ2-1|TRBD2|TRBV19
TGTGCCAGTAGTATAAGGGCTAGCGGGAGCTCCAATGAGCAGTTCTTC
CASSIRASGSSNEQFF
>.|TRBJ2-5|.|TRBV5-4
TGTGCCAGCAGCTTGGTCCCGAGCCAAGAGACCCAGTACTTC
CASSLVPSQETQYF
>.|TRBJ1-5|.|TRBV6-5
TGTGCCAGCAGTCTCGGAATCCAGCCCCAGCATTTT
CASSLGIQPQHF
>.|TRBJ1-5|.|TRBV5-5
TGTGCCAGCAGCTTCCGGGGGGATCAGCCCCAGCATTTT
CASSFRGDQPQHF
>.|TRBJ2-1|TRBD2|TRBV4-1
TGCGCCAGCGGGGAGGGTATAGACAATGAGCAGTTCTTC
CASGEGIDNEQFF
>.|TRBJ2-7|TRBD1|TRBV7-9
TGTGCCAGCAGCCCACCGACAGGGGATCAGGGCGAGCAGTACTTC
CASSPPTGDQGEQYF